Described below is a single TCR beta chain sequence and its context. As yet, its antigen is unknown. This specimen belongs to a study of cytomegalovirus exposure and HLA in healthy donors. CDR1 is SGHVS, CDR2 FNYEAQ, per germline. Trimming removed 5 bases from V and 6 bases from J; junction bases left unmatched: 4. CDR3 size: 15 residues. Findings and limits, study-wide: Sequencing artifact likely explains a cluster of highly shared sequence variants. Differences between HLA loci emerged in a later analysis of TCR association rates, with DRB1 most and HLA-C fewest.

Primers: 60 Vbeta forward and 13 Jbeta reverse. Method: immunoSEQ multiplex PCR; TCRdb's copy keeps in-frame clones and lacks some. The repertoire holds around 130,000 clones, roughly 80% seen once, with roughly 12% in the top ten. The sequencing sample was made of PBMCs. The rearrangement uses TRBV7-6 and TRBJ2-1, with 13 positions matching TRBD2. The sequence was collected from a male donor in good health and CMV-seropositive. The CDR3 loop reads CASSTRLAGGNEQFF. CDR3 sequence (DNA): TGTGCCAGCAGCACGAGACTAGCGGGAGGCAATGAGCAGTTCTTC.